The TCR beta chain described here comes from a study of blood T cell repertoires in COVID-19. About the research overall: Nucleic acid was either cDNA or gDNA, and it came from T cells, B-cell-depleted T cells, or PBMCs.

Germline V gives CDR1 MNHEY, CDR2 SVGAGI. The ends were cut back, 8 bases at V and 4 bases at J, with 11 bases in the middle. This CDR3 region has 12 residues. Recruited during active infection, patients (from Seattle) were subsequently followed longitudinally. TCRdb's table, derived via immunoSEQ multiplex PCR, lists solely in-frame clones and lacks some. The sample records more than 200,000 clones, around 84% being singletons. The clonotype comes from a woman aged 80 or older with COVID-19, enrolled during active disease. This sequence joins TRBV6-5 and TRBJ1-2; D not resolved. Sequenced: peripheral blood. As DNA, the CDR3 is TGTGCCAGCGGGTCCCGGGGCTATGGCTACACCTTC. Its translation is CASGSRGYGYTF.